Given below is one T cell receptor (beta chain) in context. Under the authors' procedure: Estimation of nucleated cell counts was performed using reference gene primer amplification. Generated by immunoSEQ multiplex PCR, the TCRdb table keeps only in-frame clones and is missing some. V and J calls and clone size are copied from that table; D and trimming were computed from the DNA. In the table there are approximately 150,000 clones, about 85% of which are singletons. The sample is drawn from a study of blood T cell repertoires in COVID-19. V was cut by 4 bases and J by 11 bases, with 21 bases left in between. Germline assignment: CDR1 MDHEN and CDR2 SYDVKM. The CDR3 is 15 amino acids.

Sequencing was carried out using peripheral blood. This sequence was found in a human donor with acute or convalescent COVID-19. The donor label of this sample is uncertain. The chain employs TRBV28 and TRBJ1-5; weak D call: TRBD1 (5 bases). The chain's CDR3 is CASSSGGGVSMAQHF. The CDR3 nucleotides read TGTGCCAGCAGTTCCGGCGGGGGAGTTTCAATGGCCCAGCATTTT.